This entry lists 27 T cell receptor beta chains sequenced from one sample in a study of CD8+ T cells in alopecia areata. The treatment: oral pan-JAK inhibitor, 5-10 mg twice daily. After isolation, RNA underwent reverse transcription to generate cDNA as the sequencing template. Profiling relied on immunoSEQ multiplex PCR, and the TCRdb table lists in-frame clones only, not all of them. This table holds fewer than 200,000 clones, 50% to 75% found once. The sequences come from CD4+ T cells sorted from blood, collected at approximately week 60, from a patient treated with tofacitinib. These receptors were obtained from a human donor with alopecia areata.

This clone was counted between two and nine times. J is TRBJ1-2 and V is TRBV5-6; the match to TRBD1 covers 8 bases. Unmatched junction bases numbered 6, after V lost 4 bases and J lost 4 bases. Germline CDR1 reads SGHDT; CDR2 reads YYEEEE. CDR3 length: 14 amino acids. In DNA, the CDR3 is TGTGCCAGCAGCCAACTTGACAGGGGCTATGGCTACACCTTC. Its protein product is CASSQLDRGYGYTF.

The rearrangement joins TRBV2 to TRBJ1-5; possible D gene TRBD1, 5 bases. Per germline, CDR1 SNHLY and CDR2 FYNNEI. V shed 4 bases and J shed 1 base, with 8 bases lying between them. The CDR3 sequence is 14 residues long. The CDR3 bases are TGTGCCAGCAGTGTGAGACAGAGCAATCAGCCCCAGCATTTT. Its protein product is CASSVRQSNQPQHF.

This clone showed up just a few times. This chain connects TRBV29-1 to TRBJ1-2, with D perhaps TRBD1 (6 bases). Trimming shortened V by 7 bases and J by 2 bases, and 11 bases separated the two germline ends. The germline V gene encodes CDR1 SQVTM and CDR2 ANQGSEA. This CDR3 comprises 12 residues. The CDR3 is CSANRENYGYTF. The CDR3 DNA is TGCAGCGCAAACAGGGAGAACTATGGCTACACCTTC.

The rearrangement uses TRBV5-6 and TRBJ2-2; tentative D call: TRBD2 (6 bases). The V and J ends lost 2 bases and 6 bases respectively, with 11 bases between them. CDR1 SGHDT and CDR2 YYEEEE come from the germline V gene. This CDR3 is built from 14 residues. CDR3 residues: CASSLTGVAGELFF. CDR3 DNA: TGTGCCAGCAGCTTAACGGGGGTCGCCGGGGAGCTGTTTTTT.

There are a few counts of this clone. V gene TRBV15 combines with J gene TRBJ1-2; TRBD1 matches 9 bases. This CDR3 spans 16 amino acids. V lost 1 base and J lost 2; bases outside the gene matches: 5. Germline V lookup: CDR1 LNHNV, CDR2 YYDKDF (reference sequence). In DNA form, the CDR3 reads TGTGCCACCAGCAGAGGTGGACAGGGGAGCAACTATGGCTACACCTTC. It is translated as CATSRGGQGSNYGYTF.

The V and J genes are TRBV9 and TRBJ2-1; D might be TRBD1 (6 bases). V lost 0 bases and J 2 bases, leaving 12 bases between the germline ends. Germline-derived CDR1 and CDR2 are SGDLS and YYNGEE. CDR3 length: 16 residues. The CDR3 protein is CASSVAPGVPYNEQFF. The CDR3 DNA follows: TGTGCCAGCAGCGTAGCCCCAGGGGTCCCCTACAATGAGCAGTTCTTC.

The table lists this clone with many counts. The sample holds other DNA sequences that translate to the same CDR3. This rearrangement joins TRBV12-5 to TRBJ2-2; 8 nucleotides align to TRBD1. The V segment lost 2 bases and the J segment 7 bases; nucleotides outside the gene matches: 6. The CDR3 is 15 amino acids. Germline CDR1 is LGHNT and CDR2 is FRNRAP. CDR3 loop: CASGLRQGAFGELFF. CDR3 sequence (DNA): TGTGCTAGTGGTTTGCGTCAGGGGGCGTTCGGGGAGCTGTTTTTT.

In its sample, this clone is medium-sized. The chain carries TRBV19 and TRBJ2-2, with D possibly called TRBD1 or TRBD2 (5 bases each). V dropped 6 bases and J dropped 0 bases, with 11 bases sitting between them. Germline loops: CDR1 LNHDA, CDR2 SQIVND (reference sequence). The CDR3 has 15 amino acids. The CDR3 is CASRPGPTNTGELFF. CDR3 coding DNA: TGTGCCAGTAGACCGGGACCGACGAACACCGGGGAGCTGTTTTTT. Supplemented by reference TRBV19 and TRBJ2-2, the full variable domain reads DGGITQSPKYLFRKEGQNVTLSCEQNLNHDAMYWYRQDPGQGLRLIYYSQIVNDFQKGDIAEGYSVSREKKESFPLTVTSAQKNPTAFYLCASRPGPTNTGELFFGEGSRLTVL.

This clone was recorded a few times. This chain connects TRBV4-1 to TRBJ2-7; D gene ambiguous. V was pared by 0 bases and J by 2 bases, with 11 bases between. The CDR3 is 15 amino acids. Per germline, CDR1 MGHRA and CDR2 YSYEKL. CDR3: CASSQEEVPTYEQYF. DNA for the CDR3: TGCGCCAGCAGCCAAGAAGAAGTGCCGACCTACGAGCAGTACTTC.

About this clone itself: Other DNA variants within this sample encode the same CDR3. CDR3 sequence reads: CSVGQGGNQPQHF. Here the CDR3 DNA reads TGCAGCGTGGGACAGGGGGGCAATCAGCCCCAGCATTTT. The gene calls are TRBV29-1 and TRBJ1-5; 11 bases line up with TRBD1. The germline gives CDR1 SQVTM, CDR2 ANQGSEA. Trimming took 6 bases from V and 2 from J; bases not matched to a gene: 0. CDR3 size: 13 residues. The full variable domain, its missing parts supplied by reference TRBV29-1 and TRBJ1-5, is SAVISQKPSRDICQRGTSLTIQCQVDSQVTMMFWYRQQPGQSLTLIATANQGSEATYESGFVIDKFPISRPNLTFSTLTVSNMSPEDSSIYLCSVGQGGNQPQHFGDGTRLSIL.

The V and J genes are TRBV30 and TRBJ2-1; TRBD2 might be the D (6 bases). V was trimmed by 4 bases and J by 4 bases, leaving 11 bases between them. This CDR3 has 13 residues. Germline CDR1 reads GTSNPN; CDR2 reads SVGIG (reference sequence). CDR3 DNA: TGTGCCTGGAACGTTCGGGGGTACAATGAGCAGTTCTTC. Protein sequence: CAWNVRGYNEQFF.

This clone was recorded only once. This chain's CDR3 is CARGRILTDQETQYF. The CDR3 DNA follows: TGCGCCAGGGGTAGGATCCTGACAGATCAAGAGACCCAGTACTTC. V and J are TRBV23-1 and TRBJ2-5; D is perhaps TRBD1 (5 bases). TRBV23-1 carries the ORF label, with uncertain function. The CDR3 covers 15 residues. V lost 9 bases, J lost 2 bases, and 19 bases lay in between.

V and J are TRBV29-1 and TRBJ1-1, with D unclear. Trimming removed 2 bases at V and 0 bases at J, with 10 bases between. The V gene's germline CDR1 is SQVTM and CDR2 ANQGSEA. This CDR3 has 14 amino acids. CDR3 amino acids: CSVEKRVVNTEAFF. The CDR3 region has the DNA TGCAGCGTTGAAAAGAGGGTAGTGAACACTGAAGCTTTCTTT.

The chain joins TRBV28 to TRBJ2-7, with D unclear. This CDR3 has 16 residues. The germline CDR1 and CDR2 sequences are MDHEN and SYDVKM. V gave up 2 bases and J gave up 0 bases, with 14 bases separating them. CDR3 sequence: CASSLRVGTASYEQYF. DNA of the CDR3: TGTGCCAGCAGTTTACGTGTTGGCACAGCCTCCTACGAGCAGTACTTC.

This clone occurred once. The DNA for the CDR3 is TGTGCCAGCTCACTACCCAGCACAGATACGCAGTATTTT. Protein sequence: CASSLPSTDTQYF. V and J are TRBV18 and TRBJ2-3; the D is unclear. CDR1 is KGHSH, CDR2 LQKENI, per germline. The V end was cut by 4 bases, the J end by 0 bases, with 5 bases between. This CDR3 contains 13 residues.

This chain joins TRBV20-1 and TRBJ2-5; no reliable D call. This CDR3 spans 11 amino acids. The germline V and J ends were trimmed by 7 bases and 5 bases, with 11 bases remaining between them. From germline, CDR1 is DFQATT and CDR2 SNEGSKA (reference sequence). CDR3 sequence: CSGQSLETQYF. CDR3 DNA sequence: TGCAGTGGGCAGTCACTGGAGACCCAGTACTTC.

The chain combines TRBV6-5 with TRBJ1-2, with D unclear. The germline CDR1 and CDR2 sequences are MNHEY and SVGAGI. The CDR3 has 14 amino acids. V was shortened by 2 bases and J by 6 bases, with 13 bases between the two germline ends. The CDR3 sequence is CASSYRSGRDGYTF. CDR3 sequence (DNA): TGTGCCAGCAGTTACCGATCGGGCCGAGATGGCTACACCTTC.

There are a few counts of this clone. V gene TRBV29-1 combines with J gene TRBJ2-4; 8 nucleotides line up with TRBD1. The germline V gene has CDR1 SQVTM and CDR2 ANQGSEA. Trimming removed 4 bases from V and 1 base from J; junction bases left unmatched: 3. CDR3 length: 14 amino acids. CDR3 in DNA: TGCAGCGTTGCCAGGACAGGGGCCAAAAACATTCAGTACTTC. Protein product: CSVARTGAKNIQYF. The entire variable domain, with the rest obtained from reference TRBV29-1 and TRBJ2-4, is as follows: SAVISQKPSRDICQRGTSLTIQCQVDSQVTMMFWYRQQPGQSLTLIATANQGSEATYESGFVIDKFPISRPNLTFSTLTVSNMSPEDSSIYLCSVARTGAKNIQYFGAGTRLSVL.

The chain recombines TRBV5-4 with TRBJ2-7, with D uncertain. Between the trimmed V and J ends, which lost 0 bases and 0 bases, there was a span of 4 bases. CDR3 length: 13 amino acids. Germline assignment: CDR1 SGHNT and CDR2 YYREEE (reference sequence). The CDR3 loop reads CASSLEVSYEQYF. As DNA, the CDR3 is TGTGCCAGCAGCTTGGAGGTCTCCTACGAGCAGTACTTC.

The chain combines TRBV6-1 with TRBJ2-7; D is possibly TRBD2 (6 bases). Trimming removed 5 bases from V and 0 bases from J, with 14 bases in between. CDR1 MNHNS and CDR2 SASEGT come from the germline V gene. CDR3 length equals 15 residues. The CDR3 region is CASSPGLPSSYEQYF. CDR3 coding DNA: TGTGCCAGCAGTCCGGGACTCCCGAGCTCCTACGAGCAGTACTTC.

A few counts support this clone. The chain links TRBV4-1 to TRBJ2-3; D unresolved. The CDR3 is 14 residues long. Between the trimmed V and J ends, which lost 0 bases and 6 bases, there was a span of 10 bases. The germline V gene has CDR1 MGHRA and CDR2 YSYEKL. CDR3: CASSQDQGSDTQYF. In DNA form, the CDR3 reads TGCGCCAGCAGCCAAGATCAAGGTAGCGATACGCAGTATTTT.

The chain employs TRBV7-3 and TRBJ2-2, with D perhaps TRBD2 (5 bases). Trimming left V 2 bases short and J 1 base short, with 5 bases between. The CDR3 has 14 residues. Germline V gives CDR1 SGHTA, CDR2 FQGTGA. The CDR3 protein is CASSLEGNTGELFF. CDR3 nucleotides: TGTGCCAGCAGCTTAGAGGGGAACACCGGGGAGCTGTTTTTT.

This chain connects TRBV5-1 to TRBJ1-1; 11 nucleotides align to TRBD1. The CDR3 has 15 amino acids. Germline V gene data show CDR1 as SGHRS and CDR2 as YFSETQ. J lost 1 base, V lost 4 bases, and 3 bases had no gene match. The CDR3 reads CASSPGQGANTEAFF. Written as DNA, the CDR3 is TGCGCCAGCAGCCCCGGACAGGGGGCGAACACTGAAGCTTTCTTT.

This clone has a single count. The V and J genes are TRBV7-9 and TRBJ2-7, with D possibly called TRBD1 or TRBD2 (5 bases each). CDR3 length: 11 residues. Trimming took off 4 bases at V and 8 bases at J, with 9 bases between the two ends. Germline values: CDR1 SEHNR, CDR2 FQNEAQ (reference sequence). CDR3 nucleotides: TGTGCCAGCAGCTCGGGACGGAAGCAGTACTTC. Protein: CASSSGRKQYF. The full variable domain, its missing parts supplied by reference TRBV7-9 and TRBJ2-7, is DTGVSQNPRHKITKRGQNVTFRCDPISEHNRLYWYRQTLGQGPEFLTYFQNEAQLEKSRLLSDRFSAERPKGSFSTLEIQRTEQGDSAMYLCASSSGRKQYFGPGTRLTVT.

This clone turned up a few times. The chain joins TRBV14 to TRBJ1-3; no definite D call. Trimming pared 10 bases from V and 0 bases from J, leaving 10 bases between. Germline-derived CDR1 and CDR2 are SGHDN and FVKESK. The CDR3 sequence is 13 residues long. CDR3 DNA sequence: TGTGCCACCGGGAGGTCCTCTGGAAACACCATATATTTT. The encoded protein is CATGRSSGNTIYF.

This clone was detected a few times. The J gene is TRBJ1-1, the V gene TRBV7-2; 8 positions agree with TRBD1. Germline V gene lookup returns CDR1 SGHTA and CDR2 FQGNSA. The length of the CDR3 is 15 residues. The trim removed 1 base at V and 5 bases at J, leaving 6 bases unmatched. CDR3 DNA sequence: TGTGCCAGCAGCTTAGATCACAGGGGGGGGACTGAAGCTTTCTTT. Amino acids: CASSLDHRGGTEAFF.

J is TRBJ2-1 and V is TRBV7-9, with TRBD1 as a possible D gene (6 bases). With 2 bases removed from V and 1 base from J, the gap between germline ends came to 6 bases. The germline CDR1 and CDR2 sequences are SEHNR and FQNEAQ (reference sequence). CDR3 size: 14 residues. The CDR3 reads CASSLQGSYNEQFF. Here the CDR3 DNA reads TGTGCCAGCAGCTTACAGGGGTCCTACAATGAGCAGTTCTTC.